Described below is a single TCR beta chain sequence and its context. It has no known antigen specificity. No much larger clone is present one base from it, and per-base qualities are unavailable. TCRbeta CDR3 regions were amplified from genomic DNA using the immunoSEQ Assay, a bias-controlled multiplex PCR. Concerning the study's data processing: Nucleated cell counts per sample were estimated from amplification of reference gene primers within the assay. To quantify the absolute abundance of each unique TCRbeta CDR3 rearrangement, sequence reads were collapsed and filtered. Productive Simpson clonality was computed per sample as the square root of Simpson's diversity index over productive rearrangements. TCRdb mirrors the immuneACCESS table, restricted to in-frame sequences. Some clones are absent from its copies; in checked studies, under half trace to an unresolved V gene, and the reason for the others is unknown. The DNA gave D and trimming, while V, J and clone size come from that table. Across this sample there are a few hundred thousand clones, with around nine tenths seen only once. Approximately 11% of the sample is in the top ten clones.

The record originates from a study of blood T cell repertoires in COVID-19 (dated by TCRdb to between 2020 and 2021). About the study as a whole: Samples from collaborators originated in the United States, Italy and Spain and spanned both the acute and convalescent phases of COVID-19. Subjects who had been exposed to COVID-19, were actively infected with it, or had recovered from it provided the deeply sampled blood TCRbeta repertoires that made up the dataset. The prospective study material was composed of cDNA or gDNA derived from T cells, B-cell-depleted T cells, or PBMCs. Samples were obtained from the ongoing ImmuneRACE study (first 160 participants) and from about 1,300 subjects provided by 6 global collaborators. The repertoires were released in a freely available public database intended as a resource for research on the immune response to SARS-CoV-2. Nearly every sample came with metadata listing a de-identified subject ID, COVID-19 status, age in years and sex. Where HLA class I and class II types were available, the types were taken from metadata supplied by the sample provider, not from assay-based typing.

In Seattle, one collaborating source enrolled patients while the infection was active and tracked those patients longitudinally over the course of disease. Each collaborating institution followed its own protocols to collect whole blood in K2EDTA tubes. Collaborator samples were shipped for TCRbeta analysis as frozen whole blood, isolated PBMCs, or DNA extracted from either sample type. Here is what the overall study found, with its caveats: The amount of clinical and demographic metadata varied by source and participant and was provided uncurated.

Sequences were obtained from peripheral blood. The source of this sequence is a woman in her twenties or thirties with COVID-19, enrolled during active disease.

The nucleotide sequence is given as TGTGCCACCAGTGATACGGACAGGGAACGGGAGACCCAGTACTTC. The encoded protein is CATSDTDRERETQYF. The rearrangement joined TRBV24-1 to TRBJ2-5; 8 of the junction bases match TRBD1. CDR1 and CDR2 are drawn from the germline V gene: KGHDR, SFDVKD. V is pruned by 3 bases and J by 5 bases, leaving 7 bases of the junction without a gene match. Spanning cysteine to phenylalanine, the CDR3 consists of 15 amino acids. This entry keeps only the CDR3 DNA: 45 bases, framed from base 1.